This TCR beta chain was captured in a study of memory CD4+ T cells and cytomegalovirus serostatus. Looking at the study overall: Healthy Belgian adult donors included about nine CMV-positive and 24 CMV-negative people.

Study findings and constraints: The CMV-associated TCR signature appears largely within the CD4+ memory repertoire. CD4+ memory repertoires contained about 40% of the roughly 150 reported CMV TCRbeta sequences.

CDR1 and CDR2 (germline): LGHNA, YSLEER. With 1 base clipped from V and 5 bases from J, the junction kept 4 bases outside the gene matches. CDR3 length equals 15 residues. Concerning this clone itself: Its antigen is currently unknown.

TCRdb's table, derived via immunoSEQ multiplex PCR, lists solely in-frame clones and lacks some. The table lists some 65,000 clones, over 70% of them singletons, with 0.53% in the top ten. The sort gate was single viable CD3+CD4+CD8-CD45RO+ cells for memory CD4+ T cells. After thawing, CD4+ T cells were positively selected. The rearrangement uses TRBV4-3 and TRBJ2-1; 8 nucleotides line up with TRBD2. Sequencing used memory CD4+ T cells from blood. The clonotype comes from an adult in good health and CMV-seronegative. Some clones in this sample may be carry-over from other donors' samples. This CDR3 is CASSQAAGANNEQFF. CDR3 bases: TGCGCCAGCAGCCAAGCAGCGGGGGCAAACAATGAGCAGTTCTTC.